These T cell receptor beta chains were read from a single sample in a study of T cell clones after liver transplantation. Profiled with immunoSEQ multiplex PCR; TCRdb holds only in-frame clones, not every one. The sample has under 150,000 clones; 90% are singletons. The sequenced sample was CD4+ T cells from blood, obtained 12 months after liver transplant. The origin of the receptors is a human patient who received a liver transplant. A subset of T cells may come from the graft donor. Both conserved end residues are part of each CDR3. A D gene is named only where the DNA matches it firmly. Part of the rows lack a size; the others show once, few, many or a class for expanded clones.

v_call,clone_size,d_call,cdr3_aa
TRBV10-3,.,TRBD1,CAITTGQGLGNEQYF
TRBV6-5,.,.,CASSPGGYSYNEQFF
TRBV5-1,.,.,CASSLTGVKETQYF
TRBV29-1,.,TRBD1,CSSTAGQGTEAFF
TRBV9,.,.,CASSPGAFGEQFF
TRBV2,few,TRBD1,CASIQMRTGNNEQFF
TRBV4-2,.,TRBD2,CASSQGWGLAGVEDTQYF
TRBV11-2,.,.,CASSLDHRRDTEAFF
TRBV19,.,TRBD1,CASSITGTGDYGYTF
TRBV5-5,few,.,CASSPRDTYSGNTIYF
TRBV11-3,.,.,CASSFDSYEQYF
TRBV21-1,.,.,CASSKIDRWSYGYTF
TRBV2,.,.,CASSPDTDTQYF
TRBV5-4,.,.,CASSEGGTGNEQFF
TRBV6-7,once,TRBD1,CASSYSTTGGMDEKLFF
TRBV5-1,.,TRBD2,CASSSSGGAYEQYF
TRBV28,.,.,CASSGGLGANVLTF
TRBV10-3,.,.,CAISEALGQNAEAFF
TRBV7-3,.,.,CASSLAAPQGNEQFF
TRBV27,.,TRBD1,CASSNRGLASGLQYF
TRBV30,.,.,CAWGPGANVLTF
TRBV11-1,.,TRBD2,CASSPLAGGTGEQFF
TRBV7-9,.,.,CASSRMRGNEQFF
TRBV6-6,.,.,CASTRLPGELFF
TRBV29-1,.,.,CSVEGSGHTDTQYF
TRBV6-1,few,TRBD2,CASRVAGALYNEQFF
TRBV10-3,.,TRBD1,CAISTDRGGYGYTF
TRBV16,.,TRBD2,CASKTTSGSLYEQFF
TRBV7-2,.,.,CASSLLIPNTEAFF
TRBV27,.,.,CASSSLQADTQYF
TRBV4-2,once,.,CASHQGFNQPQHF
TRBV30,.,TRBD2,CAWTRLAGGLLNEQFF
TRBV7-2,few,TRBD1,CASSSTGGEEETQYF
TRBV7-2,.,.,CASSSWDVEVSEQYF
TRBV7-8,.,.,CASRHGGAYNEQFF
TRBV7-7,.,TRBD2,CASSLAGLAGLETQYF
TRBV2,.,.,CASHLTRETQYF
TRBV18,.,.,CASSLMAREQFF